This T cell receptor (beta chain) was captured by sequencing in a study of cytomegalovirus exposure and HLA in healthy donors. The table came from immunoSEQ multiplex PCR; TCRdb's copy has only in-frame clones and leaves some out. The data show 180,000 or so clones, with approximately 89% seen just once and 7.2% held by the top ten. Germline V CDR1 and CDR2: MNHEY, SMNVEV (reference sequence). V lost 0 bases to trimming and J lost 2 bases, with 5 bases between them. The CDR3 has 13 residues. Sequenced input: PBMCs. The rearrangement links TRBV27 to TRBJ2-7; D gene uncertain. This clonotype originated in a man aged 25-40 years in good health and CMV-seropositive. The CDR3 region has the DNA TGTGCCAGCAGTTTATCGGCAGCCTACGAGCAGTACTTC. Protein: CASSLSAAYEQYF.